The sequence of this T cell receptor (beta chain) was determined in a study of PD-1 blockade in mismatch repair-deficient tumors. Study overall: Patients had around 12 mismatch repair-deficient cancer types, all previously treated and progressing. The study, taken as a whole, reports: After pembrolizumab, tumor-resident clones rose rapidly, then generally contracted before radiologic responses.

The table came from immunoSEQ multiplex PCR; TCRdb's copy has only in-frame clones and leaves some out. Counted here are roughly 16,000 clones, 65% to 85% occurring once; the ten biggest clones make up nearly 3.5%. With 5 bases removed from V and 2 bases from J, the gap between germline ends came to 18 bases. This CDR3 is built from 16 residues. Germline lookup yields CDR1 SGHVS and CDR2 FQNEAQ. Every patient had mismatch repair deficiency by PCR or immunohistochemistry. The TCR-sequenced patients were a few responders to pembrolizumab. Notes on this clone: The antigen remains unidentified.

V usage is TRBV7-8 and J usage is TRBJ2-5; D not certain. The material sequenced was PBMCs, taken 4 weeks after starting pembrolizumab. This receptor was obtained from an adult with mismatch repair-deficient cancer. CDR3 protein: CASSLTRLILQETQYF. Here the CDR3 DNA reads TGTGCCAGCAGCCTCACCCGACTGATATTACAAGAGACCCAGTACTTC.